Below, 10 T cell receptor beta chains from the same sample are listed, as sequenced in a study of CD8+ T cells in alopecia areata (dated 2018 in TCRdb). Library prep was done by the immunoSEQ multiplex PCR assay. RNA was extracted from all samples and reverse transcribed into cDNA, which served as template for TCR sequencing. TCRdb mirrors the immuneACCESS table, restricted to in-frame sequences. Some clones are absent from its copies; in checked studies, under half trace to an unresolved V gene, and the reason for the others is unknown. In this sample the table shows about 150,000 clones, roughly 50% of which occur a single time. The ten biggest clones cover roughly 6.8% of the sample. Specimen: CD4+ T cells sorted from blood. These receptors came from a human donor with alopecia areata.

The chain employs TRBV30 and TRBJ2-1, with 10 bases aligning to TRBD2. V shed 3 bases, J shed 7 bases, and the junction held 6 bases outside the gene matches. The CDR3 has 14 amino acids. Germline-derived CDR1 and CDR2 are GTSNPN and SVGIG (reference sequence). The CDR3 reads CAWRPGLATNEQFF. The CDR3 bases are TGTGCCTGGAGACCGGGACTAGCGACGAATGAGCAGTTCTTC.

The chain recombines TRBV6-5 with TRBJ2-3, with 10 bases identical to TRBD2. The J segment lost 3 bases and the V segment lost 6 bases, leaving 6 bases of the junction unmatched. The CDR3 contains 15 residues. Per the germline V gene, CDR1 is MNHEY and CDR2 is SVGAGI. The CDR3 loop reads CASRRTSGKTDTQYF. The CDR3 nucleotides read TGTGCCAGCAGACGTACTAGCGGGAAAACAGATACGCAGTATTTT.

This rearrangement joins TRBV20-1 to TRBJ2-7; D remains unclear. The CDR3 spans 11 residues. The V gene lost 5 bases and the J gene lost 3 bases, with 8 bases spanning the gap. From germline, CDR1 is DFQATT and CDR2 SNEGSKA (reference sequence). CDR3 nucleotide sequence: TGCAGTGCTCCGTCTGTCTACGAGCAGTACTTC. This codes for CSAPSVYEQYF.

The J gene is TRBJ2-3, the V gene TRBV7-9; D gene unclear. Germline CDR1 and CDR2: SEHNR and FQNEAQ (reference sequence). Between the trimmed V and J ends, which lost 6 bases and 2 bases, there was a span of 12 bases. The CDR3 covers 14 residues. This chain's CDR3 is CASSTNMVTDTQYF. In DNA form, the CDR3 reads TGTGCCAGCAGTACCAACATGGTCACAGATACGCAGTATTTT. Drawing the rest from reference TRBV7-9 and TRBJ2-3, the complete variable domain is DTGVSQNPRHKITKRGQNVTFRCDPISEHNRLYWYRQTLGQGPEFLTYFQNEAQLEKSRLLSDRFSAERPKGSFSTLEIQRTEQGDSAMYLCASSTNMVTDTQYFGPGTRLTVL.

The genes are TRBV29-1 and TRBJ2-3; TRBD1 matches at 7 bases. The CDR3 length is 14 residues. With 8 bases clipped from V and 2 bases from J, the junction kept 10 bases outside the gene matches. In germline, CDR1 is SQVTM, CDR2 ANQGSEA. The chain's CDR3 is CSINRDRITDTQYF. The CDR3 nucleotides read TGCAGCATAAACCGGGACAGAATCACAGATACGCAGTATTTT.

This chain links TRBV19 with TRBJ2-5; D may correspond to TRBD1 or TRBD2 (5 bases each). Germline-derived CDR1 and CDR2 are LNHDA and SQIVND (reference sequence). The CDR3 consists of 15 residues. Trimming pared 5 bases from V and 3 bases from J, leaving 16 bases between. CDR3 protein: CASSALGDLKETQYF. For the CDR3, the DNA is TGTGCCAGTAGTGCGTTAGGGGACCTCAAAGAGACCCAGTACTTC.

The CDR3 here is CASSFLPGDGTYEQYF. As DNA, the CDR3 is TGTGCCAGCAGCTTCCTCCCGGGGGACGGGACCTACGAGCAGTACTTC. The chain couples TRBV11-2 to TRBJ2-7; D possibly corresponds to TRBD2 (6 bases). Per germline, CDR1 SGHAT and CDR2 FQNNGV. CDR3 length equals 16 residues. Trimming took off 3 bases at V and 2 bases at J, with 17 bases between the two ends. Full variable domain (remainder filled in from reference TRBV11-2 and TRBJ2-7): EAGVAQSPRYKIIEKRQSVAFWCNPISGHATLYWYQQILGQGPKLLIQFQNNGVVDDSQLPKDRFSAERLKGVDSTLKIQPAKLEDSAVYLCASSFLPGDGTYEQYFGPGTRLTVT.

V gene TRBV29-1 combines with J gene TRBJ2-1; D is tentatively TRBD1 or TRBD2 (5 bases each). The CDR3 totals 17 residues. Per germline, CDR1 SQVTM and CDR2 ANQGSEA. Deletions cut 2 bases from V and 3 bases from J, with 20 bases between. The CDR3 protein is CSVEWGGAGPGYNEQFF. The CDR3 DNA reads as TGCAGCGTTGAATGGGGCGGCGCGGGCCCCGGCTACAATGAGCAGTTCTTC.

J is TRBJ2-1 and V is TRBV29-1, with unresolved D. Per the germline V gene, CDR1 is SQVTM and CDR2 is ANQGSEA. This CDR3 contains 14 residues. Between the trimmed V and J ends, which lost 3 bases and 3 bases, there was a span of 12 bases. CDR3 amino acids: CSVDIGVLYNEQFF. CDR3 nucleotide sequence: TGCAGCGTTGATATTGGGGTGCTCTACAATGAGCAGTTCTTC.

The CDR3 loop reads CASSFTSGSKGEQFF. As DNA, the CDR3 is TGCGCCAGCAGCTTTACTAGCGGGAGTAAAGGTGAGCAGTTCTTC. The gene calls are TRBV5-1 and TRBJ2-1, with TRBD2 identical over 11 bases. J lost 9 bases, V lost 2 bases, and 7 bases had no gene match. CDR1 is SGHRS, CDR2 YFSETQ, per germline. CDR3 length: 15 amino acids.